The source of this TCR beta chain is a study of T cells in Graves' hyperthyroidism and ophthalmopathy. Turning to the study itself: Peripheral blood was secured at the point of initial diagnosis, before any treatment.

Researchers took RNA transcripts and amplified the TCR beta CDR3 regions from them. TCR CDR3 regions were first amplified by RT-PCR with HTBI primers. TCRdb analysed the multiplex PCR reads with MiXCR anew, one entry per CDR3 protein. The sample has a few hundred thousand distinct CDR3 sequences, about an eighth seen once; the top ten hold 5.3%. The CDR3 sequence is 12 residues long. CDR1 MNHNS and CDR2 SASEGT come from the germline V gene. Trimming took off 5 bases at V and 7 bases at J, with 11 bases between the two ends. Approximately 10 ml of fresh peripheral blood supplied the PBMCs. In its sample, this clonotype was seen many times.

This sequence joins TRBV6-1 and TRBJ1-1; maybe TRBD1 (5 bases). Material: blood. The source of this sequence is a woman between 18 and 29 years old with Graves' hyperthyroidism. CDR3 nucleotide sequence: TGTGCCAGCAGTTCGACAGAAAATGAAGCTTTCTTT. Encoded protein: CASSSTENEAFF.